The T cell receptor beta chain under discussion was sequenced for a study of shared clonotypes between healthy human individuals. Study overall: Every donor yielded three CD4 naive, three CD4 memory, two CD8 naive and one CD8 memory plate.

Details on this clone: It is likely a read error: a sequence one base away is far more abundant.

CD4+ cells underwent separation, giving CD45RA+ naive and CD45RA-negative memory subsets. An assay was performed, and its level was deep. An even split of each subset's genomic DNA across several immunoSEQ plates was performed. The method was immunoSEQ multiplex PCR; TCRdb's version includes in-frame clones alone and lacks a portion of them. The sample lists about 680,000 clones; about two thirds were seen once. This CDR3 region has 14 residues. CDR1 is SGDLS, CDR2 YYNGEE, per germline. J lost 4 bases, V lost 9 bases, and 9 bases had no gene match. V is TRBV9 and J is TRBJ1-5; 8 bases line up with TRBD1. This receptor was taken from a woman in her 30s in good health. The specimen sequenced was memory CD4+ T cells sorted from blood. Subset described: CD45RA-negative fraction. The CDR3 DNA follows: TGTGCCAACAGTCGGACAGGGCAGAATCAGCCCCAGCATTTT. This gives the protein CANSRTGQNQPQHF.